These T cell receptor beta chains were read from a single sample in a study of cytomegalovirus exposure and HLA in healthy donors. Measured with immunoSEQ multiplex PCR; TCRdb has only the in-frame clones, and not every one. The table includes fewer than 90,000 clones, roughly 80% detected once. The material sequenced was PBMCs. These receptors originate from a man aged 30-40 years in good health and CMV-seronegative. Both conserved end residues are part of each CDR3. A D gene is named only where the DNA matches it firmly. Part of the rows lack a size; the others show once, few, many or a class for expanded clones.

TRBJ2-6 | . | few | 17 | TRBV15 | TGTGCCACCAGCGACCGGGGAGGGGGATCTGGGGCCAACGTCCTGACTTTC | CATSDRGGGSGANVLTF
TRBJ2-1 | . | few | 17 | TRBV21-1 | TGTGCCAGCAGCCCTGGTCCCAGGGAGGCCTCCTACAATGAGCAGTTCTTC | CASSPGPREASYNEQFF
TRBJ2-7 | TRBD2 | . | 15 | TRBV7-2 | TGTGCCAGCAGCCCACAGACTAGCGGGTATTACGAGCAGTACTTC | CASSPQTSGYYEQYF
TRBJ2-1 | TRBD2 | . | 13 | TRBV30 | TGTGCCTGGACCGGGGGGGCCTACAATGAGCAGTTCTTC | CAWTGGAYNEQFF
TRBJ2-5 | TRBD2 | . | 15 | TRBV9 | TGTGCCAGCAGCACCCGAACTAGCGGACAAGAGACCCAGTACTTC | CASSTRTSGQETQYF
TRBJ1-5 | . | . | 15 | TRBV4-1 | TGCGCCAGCAGCCCTGATGGACAGTACAATCAGCCCCAGCATTTT | CASSPDGQYNQPQHF
TRBJ1-4 | . | . | 15 | TRBV6-5 | TGTGCCAGCAGTTACTGGAGGGGCGAGAGGGAAAAACTGTTTTTT | CASSYWRGEREKLFF
TRBJ1-5 | . | . | 16 | TRBV28 | TGTGCCAGCGATCAAGGGAGTTACAATAGCAATCAGCCCCAGCATTTT | CASDQGSYNSNQPQHF
TRBJ2-5 | . | . | 14 | TRBV29-1 | TGCAGCGTTGAGTCTCGATCGCAGCGGGAGACCCAGTACTTC | CSVESRSQRETQYF
TRBJ1-2 | TRBD1 | . | 16 | TRBV19 | TGTGCCAGTACCGCAAATCCCGGGACAGACCTCTATGGCTACACCTTC | CASTANPGTDLYGYTF
TRBJ2-7 | TRBD2 | . | 16 | TRBV11-2 | TGTGCCAGCAGCTTAGAGGGACTAGCCCGCTTCTCCGAGCAGTACTTC | CASSLEGLARFSEQYF
TRBJ2-1 | TRBD1 | few | 15 | TRBV2 | TGTGCCAGCAACCCGTTGGACAGGGGATACAATGAGCAGTTCTTC | CASNPLDRGYNEQFF
TRBJ1-1 | . | . | 14 | TRBV5-1 | TGCGCCAGCAGCATAGGACACCCGAACACTGAAGCTTTCTTT | CASSIGHPNTEAFF
TRBJ1-2 | TRBD1 | . | 15 | TRBV7-2 | TGTGCCAGCAGCACCCGGGACAGGGACAGCTATGGCTACACCTTC | CASSTRDRDSYGYTF
TRBJ2-3 | TRBD2 | once | 16 | TRBV5-1 | TGCGCCAGCAGCAGGACTAGCGGGACTAGCACAGATACGCAGTATTTT | CASSRTSGTSTDTQYF
TRBJ1-3 | . | . | 15 | TRBV7-9 | TGTGCCAGCACCGCCCAGGTGTACTCTGGAAACACCATATATTTT | CASTAQVYSGNTIYF
TRBJ1-2 | . | . | 12 | TRBV29-1 | TGCAGCGTCGTACAGGGAGACTATGGCTACACCTTC | CSVVQGDYGYTF
TRBJ2-2 | . | . | 15 | TRBV6-1 | TGTGCCAGCAGTGACCGACGGGGGATGGCCGGGGAGCTGTTTTTT | CASSDRRGMAGELFF
TRBJ2-6 | . | . | 15 | TRBV11-2 | TGTGCCAGCAGCTTAGATACACACAGGGCCAACGTCCTGACTTTC | CASSLDTHRANVLTF
TRBJ2-7 | . | . | 13 | TRBV19 | TGTGCCAGTAGTATACAGTACTCCTACGAGCAGTACTTC | CASSIQYSYEQYF
TRBJ2-3 | . | few | 16 | TRBV15 | TGTGCCACCAGCAGAGATCCGGGCGGGAGCACAGATACGCAGTATTTT | CATSRDPGGSTDTQYF
TRBJ2-7 | TRBD1 | few | 15 | TRBV6-1 | TGTGCCAGCAGTGAATCGGGACAGGGGGCTGGCGAGCAGTACTTC | CASSESGQGAGEQYF
TRBJ1-2 | . | . | 13 | TRBV5-6 | TGTGCCAGCAGCGCTTGGACAGCTTATGGCTACACCTTC | CASSAWTAYGYTF
TRBJ2-2 | . | . | 18 | TRBV4-2 | TGTGCCAGCAGCACCTTAGTTGGAGTTCTAATGAACACCGGGGAGCTGTTTTTT | CASSTLVGVLMNTGELFF